The next 8 T cell receptor beta chains were all read from a single sample in a study of blood T cell repertoires in COVID-19 (dated by TCRdb to 2018 to 2021). The method behind the library was the immunoSEQ multiplex PCR assay. TCRdb retrieved this table from immuneACCESS and kept in-frame rearrangements only. Not all clones are present; in checked studies, unresolved V genes account for under half, and no reason is known for the remainder. Here the sample has around 360,000 clones; 80% to 90% occur a single time. The top ten hold roughly a tenth of the sample. The sequenced material came from peripheral blood. The origin of the receptors is a woman aged 25 to 39 with COVID-19, enrolled during active disease.

In this sample, this clone turned up a few times. The chain has TRBV7-9 and TRBJ2-1; a possible D gene is TRBD2 (5 bases). From germline, CDR1 is SEHNR and CDR2 FQNEAQ (reference sequence). The CDR3 is made up of 15 amino acids. Trimming took off 5 bases at V and 1 base at J, with 12 bases between the two ends. Written as DNA, the CDR3 is TGTGCCAGCAGCCCCCGGGTAGCGTCCTACAATGAGCAGTTCTTC. This gives the protein CASSPRVASYNEQFF.

CDR3 in DNA: TGCAGCGCGTTTGAGGGTCCGGAGACCCAGTACTTC. Its protein is CSAFEGPETQYF. The gene calls are TRBV29-1 and TRBJ2-5; tentatively, D is TRBD2 (5 bases). Germline loops: CDR1 SQVTM, CDR2 ANQGSEA. Trimming removed 7 bases from V and 5 bases from J, with 14 bases in between. This CDR3 is 12 amino acids long.

DNA of the CDR3: TGTGCCTGGAGTGGGGGACAGGGGGTCTCCGAGCAGTACTTC. The encoded protein is CAWSGGQGVSEQYF. The rearrangement uses TRBV30 and TRBJ2-7; TRBD1 aligns across 11 bases. Germline-derived CDR1 and CDR2 are GTSNPN and SVGIG (reference sequence). Trimming cost V 1 base and J 6 bases; bases outside gene matches: 5. CDR3 length: 14 residues.

This clone was observed a few times. This chain connects TRBV6-5 to TRBJ1-2; possible D gene TRBD1, 5 bases. The germline V and J ends were trimmed by 0 bases and 1 base, with 12 bases remaining between them. The CDR3 spans 16 residues. Germline V gene data show CDR1 as MNHEY and CDR2 as SVGAGI. The CDR3 is CASSYSTEPLNYGYTF. The CDR3 DNA sequence: TGTGCCAGCAGTTACTCGACAGAACCTCTTAACTATGGCTACACCTTC.

The chain uses TRBV24-1 and TRBJ2-1; TRBD2 might be the D (5 bases). The CDR3 runs to 14 residues. Between the trimmed V and J ends, which lost 3 bases and 5 bases, there was a span of 10 bases. Looked up from germline, CDR1 is KGHDR and CDR2 is SFDVKD. Written as DNA, the CDR3 is TGTGCCACCAGTGATGCCGGGATTAACAATGAGCAGTTCTTC. It codes for CATSDAGINNEQFF.

This clone was counted a few times. The chain links TRBV15 to TRBJ1-2; 8 nucleotides match TRBD1. V lost 3 bases, J lost 6 bases, and 9 bases stayed unmatched. The CDR3 runs to 15 residues. CDR1 is LNHNV and CDR2 is YYDKDF in the germline V gene (reference sequence). CDR3 loop: CATSRDPGGGNGYTF. In DNA, the CDR3 is TGTGCCACCAGCAGGGACCCAGGGGGCGGCAATGGCTACACCTTC.

This chain joins TRBV6-2 or TRBV6-3 and TRBJ2-1; D is possibly TRBD1 (5 bases). CDR1 is MNHEY and CDR2 is SVGEGT in the germline V gene. V lost 5 bases and J 9 bases, leaving 11 bases between the germline ends. The CDR3 totals 12 residues. The CDR3 reads CASSQGSSEQFF. Written as DNA, the CDR3 is TGTGCCAGCAGTCAGGGTAGTAGTGAGCAGTTCTTC.

This clone occurred a few times. The chain is built from TRBV30 and TRBJ1-5; the D gene is possibly TRBD1 (6 bases). Trimming took off 1 base at V and 5 bases at J, with 9 bases between the two ends. The CDR3 has 13 amino acids. The germline V gene has CDR1 GTSNPN and CDR2 SVGIG (reference sequence). CDR3 nucleotides: TGTGCCTGGAGTGGCTCAGGGGATCAGCCCCAGCATTTT. Translating gives CAWSGSGDQPQHF.